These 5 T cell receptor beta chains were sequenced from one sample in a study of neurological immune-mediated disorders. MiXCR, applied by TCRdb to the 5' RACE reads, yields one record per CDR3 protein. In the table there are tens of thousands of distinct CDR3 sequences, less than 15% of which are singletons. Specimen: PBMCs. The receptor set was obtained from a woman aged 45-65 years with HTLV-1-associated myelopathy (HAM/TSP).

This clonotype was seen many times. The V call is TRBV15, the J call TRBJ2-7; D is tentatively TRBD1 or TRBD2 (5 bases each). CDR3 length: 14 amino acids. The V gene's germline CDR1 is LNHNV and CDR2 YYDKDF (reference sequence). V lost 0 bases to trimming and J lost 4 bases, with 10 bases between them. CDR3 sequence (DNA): TGTGCCACCAGCAGAGACCCGGGACCTTACGAGCAGTACTTC. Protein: CATSRDPGPYEQYF.

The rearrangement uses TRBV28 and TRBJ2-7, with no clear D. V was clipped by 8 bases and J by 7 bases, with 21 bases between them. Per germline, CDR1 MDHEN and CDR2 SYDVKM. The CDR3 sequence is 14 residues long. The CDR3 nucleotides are TGTGCCAGCGCATGGTCAGGTTATACTCGGGAGCAGTACTTC. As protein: CASAWSGYTREQYF.

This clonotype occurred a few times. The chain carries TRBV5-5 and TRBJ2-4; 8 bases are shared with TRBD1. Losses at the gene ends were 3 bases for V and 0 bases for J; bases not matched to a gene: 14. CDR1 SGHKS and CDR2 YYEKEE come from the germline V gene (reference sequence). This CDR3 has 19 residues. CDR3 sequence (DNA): TGTGCCAGCAGCTGGGTACGGACAGGGCGTGAGGGAGCCAAAAACATTCAGTACTTC. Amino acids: CASSWVRTGREGAKNIQYF.

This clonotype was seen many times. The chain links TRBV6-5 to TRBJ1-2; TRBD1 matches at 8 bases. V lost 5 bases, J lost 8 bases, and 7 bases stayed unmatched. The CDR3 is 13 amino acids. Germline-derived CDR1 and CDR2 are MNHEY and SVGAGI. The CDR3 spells CASSGQGLDGYTF. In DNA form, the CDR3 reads TGTGCCAGCAGTGGACAGGGATTAGACGGCTACACCTTC.

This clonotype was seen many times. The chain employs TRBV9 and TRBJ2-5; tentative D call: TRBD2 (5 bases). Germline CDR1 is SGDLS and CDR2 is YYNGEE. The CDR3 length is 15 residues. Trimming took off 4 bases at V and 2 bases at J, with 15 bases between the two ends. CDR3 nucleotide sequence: TGTGCCAGCAGCTCCAGAATGGGAGTTCAAGAGACCCAGTACTTC. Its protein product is CASSSRMGVQETQYF.